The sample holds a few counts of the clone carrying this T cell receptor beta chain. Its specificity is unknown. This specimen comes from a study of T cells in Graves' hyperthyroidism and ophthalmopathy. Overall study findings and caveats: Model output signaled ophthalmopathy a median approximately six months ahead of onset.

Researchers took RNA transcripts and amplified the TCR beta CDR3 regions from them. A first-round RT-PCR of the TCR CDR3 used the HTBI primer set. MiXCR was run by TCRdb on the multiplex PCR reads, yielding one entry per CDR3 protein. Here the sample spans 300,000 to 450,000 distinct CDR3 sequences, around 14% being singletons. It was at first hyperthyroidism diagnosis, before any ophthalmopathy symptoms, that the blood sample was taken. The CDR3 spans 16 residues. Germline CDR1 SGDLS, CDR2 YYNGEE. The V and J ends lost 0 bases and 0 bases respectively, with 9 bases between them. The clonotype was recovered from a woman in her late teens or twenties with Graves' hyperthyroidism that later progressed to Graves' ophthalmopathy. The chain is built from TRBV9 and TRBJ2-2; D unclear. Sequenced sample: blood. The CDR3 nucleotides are TGTGCCAGCAGCGTAGGTTCGGGCGCGAACACCGGGGAGCTGTTTTTT. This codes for CASSVGSGANTGELFF.